A selection of T cell receptor beta chains follows, all from one sample in a study of T-cell reconstitution after alpha-beta-depleted transplantation in children. TCRdb called the PCR reads again in MiXCR, with one record for every CDR3 protein. The sample includes nearly 350,000 distinct CDR3 sequences, about 17% of them seen just once. Material: PBMCs, mostly from graft donor cells, obtained 360 days after TCRalphabeta/CD19-depleted stem cell transplant. These receptors came from a male patient aged 2 to 9 who had a stem cell transplant for acute lymphoblastic leukemia, so the T cells may come from the graft donor. The conserved cysteine and the conserved F or W are not part of the CDR3 here. Fields, in order: V gene, J gene, D gene, CDR3 protein. A D gene is named only where the DNA matches it firmly.

V: TRBV27; J: TRBJ2-1; D: TRBD1; CDR3: ASSFLTGGAYNEQF
V: TRBV5-1; J: TRBJ2-2; D: TRBD1; CDR3: ASSPYGTGGSGYTGELF
V: TRBV5-1; J: TRBJ2-3; D: TRBD2; CDR3: ASSLGVAGSDTQY
V: TRBV10-3; J: TRBJ2-5; D: .; CDR3: AISEGRDGTQY
V: TRBV7-9; J: TRBJ2-1; D: TRBD1; CDR3: ASSLYGRGPYNEQF
V: TRBV4-1; J: TRBJ2-3; D: TRBD1; CDR3: ASSPHIQGGTQY
V: TRBV27; J: TRBJ2-7; D: TRBD2; CDR3: ASSPPGLAGAYEQY
V: TRBV7-2; J: TRBJ2-7; D: .; CDR3: ASSLSGLIYEQY
V: TRBV7-2; J: TRBJ2-2; D: TRBD2; CDR3: ASSHWTRGRSGELF
V: TRBV27; J: TRBJ2-2; D: TRBD1; CDR3: ASSLTRGTGRTGELF
V: TRBV5-1; J: TRBJ2-1; D: .; CDR3: ASSTFNSLTGREQF
V: TRBV4-3; J: TRBJ2-2; D: .; CDR3: ASSQDPEMWGELF
V: TRBV3-1; J: TRBJ2-5; D: TRBD1; CDR3: ASSLAGNRGEETQY
V: TRBV5-5; J: TRBJ1-5; D: .; CDR3: ASSLWVNQPQH
V: TRBV9; J: TRBJ2-5; D: .; CDR3: ASSVGWGFPSQETQY
V: TRBV9; J: TRBJ1-4; D: .; CDR3: ASQVGAGPNEKLF
V: TRBV7-9; J: TRBJ2-2; D: .; CDR3: ASSFIGRLDTGELF
V: TRBV20-1; J: TRBJ1-5; D: .; CDR3: SARAAGSNQPQH
V: TRBV30; J: TRBJ2-1; D: .; CDR3: AWERGGLYNEQF
V: TRBV20-1; J: TRBJ2-7; D: .; CDR3: SASPSGGATYSYEQY
V: TRBV4-1; J: TRBJ2-7; D: .; CDR3: ASSHLGARDRRQY
V: TRBV10-3; J: TRBJ2-1; D: .; CDR3: AISERASSYNEQF
V: TRBV27; J: TRBJ1-6; D: .; CDR3: ASSLWSHSPLH
V: TRBV12-3/TRBV12-4; J: TRBJ1-3; D: TRBD1; CDR3: ASSLVPYNRGGNTIY
V: TRBV12-3/TRBV12-4; J: TRBJ2-1; D: TRBD2; CDR3: ASSSKTSGRAYNEQF
V: TRBV12-3/TRBV12-4; J: TRBJ2-7; D: TRBD2; CDR3: ASSFSSGTYEQY
V: TRBV9; J: TRBJ1-1; D: .; CDR3: ASSVEPMNTEAF
V: TRBV9; J: TRBJ2-2; D: TRBD1; CDR3: ASSVSRQGGTGELF
V: TRBV4-1; J: TRBJ2-3; D: TRBD2; CDR3: ASSPQGLAGATDTQY
V: TRBV6-2/TRBV6-3; J: TRBJ2-6; D: .; CDR3: ASSYWRARFPSGANVLT
V: TRBV12-3/TRBV12-4; J: TRBJ2-1; D: TRBD2; CDR3: ASSSGDYPGYNEQF
V: TRBV20-1; J: TRBJ2-2; D: .; CDR3: SATKRLAGELF
V: TRBV28; J: TRBJ1-4; D: .; CDR3: ASRVRNRVNEKLF
V: TRBV11-2; J: TRBJ2-1; D: TRBD2; CDR3: ASSLDRSGRAYNEQF
V: TRBV7-8; J: TRBJ1-3; D: .; CDR3: ASSLVQGPTAAIY
V: TRBV9; J: TRBJ1-3; D: .; CDR3: ASSVDVIGSGNTIY
V: TRBV7-6; J: TRBJ2-7; D: TRBD2; CDR3: ASSLRGREPSYEQY
V: TRBV29-1; J: TRBJ1-1; D: .; CDR3: SVVQITTEAF
V: TRBV5-1; J: TRBJ2-2; D: TRBD1; CDR3: ASSLDRGTDGGELF
V: TRBV20-1; J: TRBJ2-1; D: TRBD2; CDR3: SAVEREQYNEQF
V: TRBV12-3/TRBV12-4; J: TRBJ2-3; D: .; CDR3: ASSSLLTDTQY